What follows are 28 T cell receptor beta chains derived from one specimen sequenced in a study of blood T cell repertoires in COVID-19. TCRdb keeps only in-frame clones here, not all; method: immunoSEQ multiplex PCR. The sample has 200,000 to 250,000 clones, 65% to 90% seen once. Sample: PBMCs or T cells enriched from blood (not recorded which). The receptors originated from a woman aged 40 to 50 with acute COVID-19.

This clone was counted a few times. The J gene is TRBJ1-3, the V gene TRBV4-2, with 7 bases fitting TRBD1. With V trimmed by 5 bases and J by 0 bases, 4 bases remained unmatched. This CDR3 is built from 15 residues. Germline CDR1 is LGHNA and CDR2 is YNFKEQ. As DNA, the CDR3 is TGTGCCAGCAGCAAAGGGGGCAGCTCTGGAAACACCATATATTTT. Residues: CASSKGGSSGNTIYF.

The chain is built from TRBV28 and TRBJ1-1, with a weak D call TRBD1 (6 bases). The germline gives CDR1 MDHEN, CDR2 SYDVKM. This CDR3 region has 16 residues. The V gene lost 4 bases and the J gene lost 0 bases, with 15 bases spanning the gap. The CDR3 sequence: CASSYTPGQLNTEAFF. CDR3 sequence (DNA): TGTGCCAGCAGTTATACGCCGGGACAACTGAACACTGAAGCTTTCTTT.

The CDR3 reads CASSLGDYTQYF. The CDR3 DNA is TGTGCCAGCAGCCTGGGCGATTATACGCAGTATTTT. This chain links TRBV14 with TRBJ2-3; D is uncertain. Deletions cut 4 bases from V and 7 bases from J, with 9 bases between. This CDR3 is built from 12 residues. Germline V lookup: CDR1 SGHDN, CDR2 FVKESK.

Here the CDR3 reads CATKDRGTSGRETQYF. DNA of the CDR3: TGTGCCACGAAAGACAGGGGGACTAGCGGGAGGGAGACCCAGTACTTC. This chain connects TRBV19 to TRBJ2-5; 15 nucleotides agree with TRBD2. The CDR3 spans 16 residues. Germline V gene lookup returns CDR1 LNHDA and CDR2 SQIVND (reference sequence). V lost 10 bases, J lost 5 bases, and 11 bases stayed unmatched.

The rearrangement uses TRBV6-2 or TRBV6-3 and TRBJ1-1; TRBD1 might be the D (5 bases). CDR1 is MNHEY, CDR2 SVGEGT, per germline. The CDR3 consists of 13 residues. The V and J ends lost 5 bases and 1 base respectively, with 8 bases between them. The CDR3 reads CASSLGGNTEAFF. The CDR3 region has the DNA TGTGCCAGCAGTCTGGGGGGGAACACTGAAGCTTTCTTT.

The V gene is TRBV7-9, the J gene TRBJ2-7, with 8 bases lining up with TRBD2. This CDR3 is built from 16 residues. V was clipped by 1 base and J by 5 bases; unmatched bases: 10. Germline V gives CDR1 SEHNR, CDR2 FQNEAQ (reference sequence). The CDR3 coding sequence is TGTGCCAGCAGCTTAGATTTGGGACTAGTCTCTCACGAGCAGTACTTC. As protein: CASSLDLGLVSHEQYF. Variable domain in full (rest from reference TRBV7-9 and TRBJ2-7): DTGVSQNPRHKITKRGQNVTFRCDPISEHNRLYWYRQTLGQGPEFLTYFQNEAQLEKSRLLSDRFSAERPKGSFSTLEIQRTEQGDSAMYLCASSLDLGLVSHEQYFGPGTRLTVT.

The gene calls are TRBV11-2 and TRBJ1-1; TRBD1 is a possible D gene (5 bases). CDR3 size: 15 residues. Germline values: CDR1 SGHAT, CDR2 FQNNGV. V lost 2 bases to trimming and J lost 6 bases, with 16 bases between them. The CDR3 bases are TGTGCCAGCAGCTTACTAGGAAGGACGGGGGCTGAAGCTTTCTTT. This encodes CASSLLGRTGAEAFF.

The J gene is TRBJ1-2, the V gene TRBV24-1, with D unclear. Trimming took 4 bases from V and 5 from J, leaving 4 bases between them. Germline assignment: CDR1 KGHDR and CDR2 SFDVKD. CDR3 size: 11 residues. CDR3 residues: CATSDNYGYTF. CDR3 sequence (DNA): TGTGCCACCAGTGACAATTATGGCTACACCTTC.

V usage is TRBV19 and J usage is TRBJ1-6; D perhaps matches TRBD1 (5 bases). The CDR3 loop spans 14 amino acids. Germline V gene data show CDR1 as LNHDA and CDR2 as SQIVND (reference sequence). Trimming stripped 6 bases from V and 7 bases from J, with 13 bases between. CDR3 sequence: CASRRDSINSPLHF. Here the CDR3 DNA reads TGTGCCAGTAGGCGAGACAGTATCAATTCACCCCTCCACTTT.

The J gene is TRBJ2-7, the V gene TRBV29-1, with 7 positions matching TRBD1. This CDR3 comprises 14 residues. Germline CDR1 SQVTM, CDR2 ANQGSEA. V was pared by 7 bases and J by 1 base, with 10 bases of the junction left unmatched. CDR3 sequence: CSARGFGSSYEQYF. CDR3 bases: TGCAGCGCCAGGGGGTTCGGTAGTTCCTACGAGCAGTACTTC.

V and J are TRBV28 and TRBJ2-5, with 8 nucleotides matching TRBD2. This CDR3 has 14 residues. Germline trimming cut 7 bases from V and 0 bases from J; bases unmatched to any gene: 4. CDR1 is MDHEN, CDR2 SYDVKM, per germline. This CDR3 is CASNQLADQETQYF. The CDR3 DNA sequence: TGTGCCAGCAATCAACTAGCGGACCAAGAGACCCAGTACTTC.

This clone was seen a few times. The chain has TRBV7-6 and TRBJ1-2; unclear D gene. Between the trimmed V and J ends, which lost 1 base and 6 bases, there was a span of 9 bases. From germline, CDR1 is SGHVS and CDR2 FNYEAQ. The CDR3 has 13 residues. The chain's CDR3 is CASSLEAGHGYTF. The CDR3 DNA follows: TGTGCCAGCAGCTTAGAGGCAGGCCATGGCTACACCTTC.

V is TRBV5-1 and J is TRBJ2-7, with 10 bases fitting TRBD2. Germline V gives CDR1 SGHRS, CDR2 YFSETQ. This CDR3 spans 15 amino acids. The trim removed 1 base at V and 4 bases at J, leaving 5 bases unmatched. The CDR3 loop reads CASSLRLAGEYEQYF. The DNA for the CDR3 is TGCGCCAGCAGCTTGCGTCTAGCGGGAGAATACGAGCAGTACTTC.

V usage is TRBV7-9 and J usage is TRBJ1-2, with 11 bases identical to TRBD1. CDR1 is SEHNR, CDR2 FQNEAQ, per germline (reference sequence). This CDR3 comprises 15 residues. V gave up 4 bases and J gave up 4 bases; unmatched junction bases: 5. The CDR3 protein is CASSWDRGYGYGYTF. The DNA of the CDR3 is TGTGCCAGCAGCTGGGACAGGGGGTATGGCTATGGCTACACCTTC.

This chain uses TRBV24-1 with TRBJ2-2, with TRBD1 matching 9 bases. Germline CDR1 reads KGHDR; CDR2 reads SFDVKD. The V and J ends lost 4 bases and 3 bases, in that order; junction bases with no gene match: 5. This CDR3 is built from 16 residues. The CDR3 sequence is CATSETGTGYTGELFF. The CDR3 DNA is TGTGCCACCAGTGAGACCGGGACAGGGTACACCGGGGAGCTGTTTTTT.

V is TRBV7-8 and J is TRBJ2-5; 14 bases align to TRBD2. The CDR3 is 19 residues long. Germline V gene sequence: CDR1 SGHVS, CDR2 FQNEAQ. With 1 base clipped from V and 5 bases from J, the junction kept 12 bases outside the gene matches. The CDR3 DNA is TGTGCCAGCAGCTTAGGGCGGACGGGACTAGCGGGAGAATTGGAGACCCAGTACTTC. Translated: CASSLGRTGLAGELETQYF.

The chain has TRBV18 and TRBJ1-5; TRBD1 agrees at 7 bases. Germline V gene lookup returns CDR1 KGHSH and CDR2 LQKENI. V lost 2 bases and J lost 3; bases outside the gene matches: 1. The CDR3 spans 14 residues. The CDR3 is CASSPGQVNQPQHF. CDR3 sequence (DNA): TGTGCCAGCTCACCAGGACAGGTCAATCAGCCCCAGCATTTT.

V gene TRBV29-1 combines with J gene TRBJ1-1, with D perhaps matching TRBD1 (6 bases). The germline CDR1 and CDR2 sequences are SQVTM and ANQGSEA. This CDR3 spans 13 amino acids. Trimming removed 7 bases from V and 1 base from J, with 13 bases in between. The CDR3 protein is CSAGDIGNTEAFF. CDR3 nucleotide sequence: TGCAGCGCGGGGGACATTGGGAACACTGAAGCTTTCTTT.

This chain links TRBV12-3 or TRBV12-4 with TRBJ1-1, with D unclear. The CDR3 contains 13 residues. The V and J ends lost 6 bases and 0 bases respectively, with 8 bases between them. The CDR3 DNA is TGTGCCAGCAGCTTCCAGGTGAACACTGAAGCTTTCTTT. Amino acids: CASSFQVNTEAFF.

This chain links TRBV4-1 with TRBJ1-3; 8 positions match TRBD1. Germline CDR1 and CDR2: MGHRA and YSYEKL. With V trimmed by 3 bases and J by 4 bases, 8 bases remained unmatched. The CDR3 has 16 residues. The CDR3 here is CASSQEWDRPGNTIYF. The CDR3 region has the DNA TGCGCCAGCAGCCAGGAATGGGACAGGCCAGGAAACACCATATATTTT.

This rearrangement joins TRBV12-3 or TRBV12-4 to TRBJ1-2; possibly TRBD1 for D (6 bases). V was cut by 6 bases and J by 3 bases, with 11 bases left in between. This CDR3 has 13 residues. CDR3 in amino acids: CASSYRVDYGYTF. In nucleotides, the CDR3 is TGTGCCAGCAGCTACAGGGTAGACTATGGCTACACCTTC.

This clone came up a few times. Written as DNA, the CDR3 is TGCGCCAGCAGCTTGTTTAGGGGAAGTTCCGACGAGCAGTACTTC. This translates into CASSLFRGSSDEQYF. V is TRBV5-1 and J is TRBJ2-7; perhaps TRBD1 as D (5 bases). The CDR3 consists of 15 residues. V lost 1 base, J lost 5 bases, and 16 bases lay in between. CDR1 is SGHRS and CDR2 is YFSETQ in the germline V gene. The variable domain in full, completed from reference TRBV5-1 and TRBJ2-7, reads KAGVTQTPRYLIKTRGQQVTLSCSPISGHRSVSWYQQTPGQGLQFLFEYFSETQRNKGNFPGRFSGRQFSNSRSEMNVSTLELGDSALYLCASSLFRGSSDEQYFGPGTRLTVT.

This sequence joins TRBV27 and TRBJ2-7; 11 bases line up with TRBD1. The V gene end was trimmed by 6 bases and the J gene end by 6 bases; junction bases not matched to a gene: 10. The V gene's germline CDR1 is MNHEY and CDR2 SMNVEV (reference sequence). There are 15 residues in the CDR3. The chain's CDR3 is CASSPYRDRGAEQYF. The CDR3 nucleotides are TGTGCCAGCAGCCCGTACCGGGACAGGGGGGCCGAGCAGTACTTC.

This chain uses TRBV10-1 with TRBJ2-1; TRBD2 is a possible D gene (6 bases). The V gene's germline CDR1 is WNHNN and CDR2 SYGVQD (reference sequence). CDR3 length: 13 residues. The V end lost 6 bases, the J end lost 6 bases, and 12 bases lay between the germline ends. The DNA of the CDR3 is TGCGCCAGCAGCGGGGGAACTTTCAATGAGCAGTTCTTC. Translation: CASSGGTFNEQFF.

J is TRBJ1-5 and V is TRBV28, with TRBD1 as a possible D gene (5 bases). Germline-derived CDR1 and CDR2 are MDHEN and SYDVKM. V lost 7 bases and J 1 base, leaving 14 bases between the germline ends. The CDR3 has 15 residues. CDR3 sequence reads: CASNSRERSNQPQHF. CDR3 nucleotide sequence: TGTGCCAGCAACTCCAGGGAAAGGAGCAATCAGCCCCAGCATTTT.

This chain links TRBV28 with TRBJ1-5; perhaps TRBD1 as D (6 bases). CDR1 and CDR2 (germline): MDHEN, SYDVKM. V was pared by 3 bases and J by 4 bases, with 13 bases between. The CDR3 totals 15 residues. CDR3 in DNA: TGTGCCAGCAGTTTCGGAGGGGGGGGGAATCAGCCCCAGCATTTT. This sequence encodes CASSFGGGGNQPQHF.

CDR3 bases: TGTGCCAGTATAAGGGGCGGACGAAGCAATCAGCCCCAGCATTTT. The encoded protein is CASIRGGRSNQPQHF. The rearrangement joins TRBV19 to TRBJ1-5, with a possible D match to TRBD1 (5 bases). Trimming removed 7 bases at V and 1 base at J, with 14 bases between. Germline V CDR1 and CDR2: LNHDA, SQIVND (reference sequence). This CDR3 has 15 residues. Filled out from reference TRBV19 and TRBJ1-5, the complete variable domain reads DGGITQSPKYLFRKEGQNVTLSCEQNLNHDAMYWYRQDPGQGLRLIYYSQIVNDFQKGDIAEGYSVSREKKESFPLTVTSAQKNPTAFYLCASIRGGRSNQPQHFGDGTRLSIL.

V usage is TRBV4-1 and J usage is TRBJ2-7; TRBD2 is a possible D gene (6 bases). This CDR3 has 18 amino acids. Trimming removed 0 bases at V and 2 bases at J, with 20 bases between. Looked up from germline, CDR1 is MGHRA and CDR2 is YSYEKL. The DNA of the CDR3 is TGCGCCAGCAGCCAAGATCTCGGCGGCTGGGAGGCCCCCTACGAGCAGTACTTC. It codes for CASSQDLGGWEAPYEQYF.